This T cell receptor (beta chain) stems from a study of T cells in Graves' hyperthyroidism and ophthalmopathy. The CDR3 length is 16 residues. V trimming: 5 bases; J trimming: 4 bases; junction bases outside the gene matches: 7. Germline values: CDR1 SGHAT, CDR2 FQNNGV. Authors of the study amplified TCR beta CDR3 regions from RNA transcripts. HTBI primers were used for first-round RT-PCR of the TCR CDR3. TCRdb reprocessed the multiplex PCR reads via MiXCR and lists one record per CDR3 protein. The sample lists 200,000 to 250,000 distinct CDR3 sequences; 15% to 20% were seen once. This TCR derives from a woman aged 18-29 years with Graves' ophthalmopathy. Sequencing was done on a sample of blood. V usage is TRBV11-2 and J usage is TRBJ2-7; 14 bases fit TRBD2. For the CDR3, the DNA is TGTGCCAGCAGCCCTGGGACTAGCGGGGGTACGTACGAGCAGTACTTC. This translates into CASSPGTSGGTYEQYF. Full variable domain (missing parts from reference TRBV11-2 and TRBJ2-7): EAGVAQSPRYKIIEKRQSVAFWCNPISGHATLYWYQQILGQGPKLLIQFQNNGVVDDSQLPKDRFSAERLKGVDSTLKIQPAKLEDSAVYLCASSPGTSGGTYEQYFGPGTRLTVT.